Shown below are 8 T cell receptor beta chains from a single sample sequenced in a study of read filtering for tumor transcriptome and immune sequencing. This library used approximately 0.4 ug RNA and molecular barcoded adaptors spanning alpha/delta and beta/gamma chains. TCRdb independently ran MiXCR on the reads; one entry per CDR3 protein. The sample lists 40,000 to 55,000 distinct CDR3 sequences, roughly a fifth occurring once. Source material: a population of CD138-negative cells sorted from bone marrow. These receptors originate from a donor aged 40 or older with multiple myeloma.

This clonotype was seen repeatedly, ten times or more. This chain joins TRBV18 and TRBJ1-1, with D unresolved. The V gene's germline CDR1 is KGHSH and CDR2 LQKENI. V shed 6 bases and J shed 0 bases, with 11 bases lying between them. CDR3 length equals 14 residues. CDR3 nucleotide sequence: TGTGCCAGCTCCCCCACCAGAATGAACACTGAAGCTTTCTTT. Translation: CASSPTRMNTEAFF.

This clonotype was counted many times. The chain links TRBV12-3 or TRBV12-4 to TRBJ1-6; 9 bases align to TRBD1. This CDR3 spans 12 amino acids. Trimming took 10 bases from V and 10 from J; bases not matched to a gene: 5. The CDR3 DNA follows: TGTGCCACCGGGACAGGGCAGTCACCCCTCCACTTT. Encoded protein: CATGTGQSPLHF.

The sample holds a few counts of this clonotype. This rearrangement joins TRBV20-1 to TRBJ2-1, with 7 bases identical to TRBD2. Germline loops: CDR1 DFQATT, CDR2 SNEGSKA (reference sequence). The CDR3 extends over 17 amino acids. V was clipped by 6 bases and J by 5 bases; unmatched bases: 19. The CDR3 DNA reads TGCAGTGCCACGAGGGCAGGAGCGGGGTTGGGAAACAATGAGCAGTTCTTC. The encoded protein is CSATRAGAGLGNNEQFF.

This clonotype was found many times. This chain links TRBV12-3 or TRBV12-4 with TRBJ1-2; D is possibly TRBD1 (6 bases). V was cut by 1 base and J by 8 bases, with 11 bases left in between. The CDR3 runs 13 residues. CDR3 in amino acids: CASSLGAGAGYTF. The CDR3 bases are TGTGCCAGCAGTTTAGGGGCAGGGGCCGGCTACACCTTC.

This clonotype was detected only a few times. This rearrangement joins TRBV18 to TRBJ2-3, with 8 nucleotides matching TRBD2. The CDR3 totals 16 residues. The V and J ends lost 5 bases and 2 bases, in that order; junction bases with no gene match: 9. Germline loops: CDR1 KGHSH, CDR2 LQKENI. The DNA of the CDR3 is TGTGCCAGCTCAGTTCCAGCGGGAGCGTCCACAGATACGCAGTATTTT. Amino acid sequence: CASSVPAGASTDTQYF.

This clonotype is termed medium-sized (0.01 to 0.1%). This chain joins TRBV4-1 and TRBJ2-1, with no clear D. Per germline, CDR1 MGHRA and CDR2 YSYEKL. V dropped 2 bases and J dropped 4 bases, with 9 bases sitting between them. CDR3 length: 14 residues. In DNA, the CDR3 is TGCGCCAGCAGCCAATTCGACTCTTACAATGAGCAGTTCTTC. It specifies CASSQFDSYNEQFF.

This clonotype was detected many times. The V call is TRBV6-5, the J call TRBJ1-5; TRBD1 agrees at 7 bases. The CDR3 covers 16 residues. The germline CDR1 and CDR2 sequences are MNHEY and SVGAGI. Trimming at V came to 6 bases and at J to 0 bases, leaving 8 bases not matched to a gene. The chain's CDR3 is CASSPDRVYSNQPQHF. CDR3 in DNA: TGTGCCAGCAGCCCCGACAGGGTTTATAGCAATCAGCCCCAGCATTTT.

This clonotype was recorded many times. The chain carries TRBV12-3 or TRBV12-4 and TRBJ2-5; the match to TRBD2 covers 9 bases. V gave up 5 bases and J gave up 1 base; unmatched junction bases: 8. The CDR3 is made up of 16 amino acids. CDR3 sequence reads: CASSRPSSGIQETQYF. The CDR3 bases are TGTGCCAGCAGTCGCCCATCTAGCGGGATCCAAGAGACCCAGTACTTC.